A single sample gave rise to the 30 T cell receptor beta chains below, sequenced in a study of shared clonotypes between healthy human individuals. Using immunoSEQ multiplex PCR, the repertoire was profiled, and TCRdb retains in-frame clones only, with some absent. Here the sample spans approximately 720,000 clones, 72% being singletons. The sequenced sample was memory CD4+ T cells sorted from blood. Stated subset: CD45RA-negative fraction. These receptors were obtained from a woman in her 30s in good health.

The rearrangement uses TRBV21-1 and TRBJ2-3; the table's D call, TRBD2, has no DNA check behind it. TRBV21-1 is shown as a pseudogene. CDR3 size: 19 residues. Here the CDR3 reads CASSSSKGRAGTPTDTQYF. In nucleotides, the CDR3 is TGTGCCAGCAGCAGCAGCAAAGGGAGGGCGGGGACACCCACAGATACGCAGTATTTT.

The chain employs TRBV14 and TRBJ2-7, with D perhaps matching TRBD2 (10 bases). This CDR3 spans 20 amino acids. CDR1 and CDR2 from the germline V gene are SGHDN and FVKESK. V was trimmed by 5 bases and J by 2 bases, leaving 31 bases between them. The CDR3 loop reads CASSFHRDRELAGSAYEQYF. In DNA, the CDR3 is TGTGCCAGCAGCTTCCACCGGGACAGGGAACTAGCGGGGAGTGCCTACGAGCAGTACTTC.

The CDR3 reads CSVAVQGASSGYTF. The CDR3 bases are TGCAGCGTTGCAGTACAGGGTGCTAGTAGTGGCTACACCTTC. The chain recombines TRBV29-1 with TRBJ1-2, with TRBD1 as a possible D gene (6 bases). The CDR3 contains 14 residues. Germline assignment: CDR1 SQVTM and CDR2 ANQGSEA. The ends were cut back, 4 bases at V and 7 bases at J, with 19 bases in the middle.

This clone was counted only a few times. This sequence joins TRBV28 and TRBJ1-5, with 9 bases identical to TRBD1. CDR3 length: 15 residues. In germline, CDR1 is MDHEN, CDR2 SYDVKM. V was clipped by 8 bases and J by 6 bases; unmatched bases: 11. The chain's CDR3 is CASSRQTGGGQPQHF. Here the CDR3 DNA reads TGTGCCAGCTCGAGACAGACAGGGGGAGGTCAGCCCCAGCATTTT.

As regards this clone: The sample holds other DNA sequences that translate to the same CDR3. The chain has TRBV7-6 and TRBJ2-2; 7 bases are a match to TRBD2. The germline gives CDR1 SGHVS, CDR2 FNYEAQ. The ends lost 5 bases at V and 0 bases at J; junction bases unmatched: 3. CDR3 length equals 15 residues. In DNA, the CDR3 is TGTGCCAGCAGCCCCGGACTAGCGAACACCGGGGAGCTGTTTTTT. Translated: CASSPGLANTGELFF.

This chain uses TRBV28 with TRBJ2-1, with 16 bases matching TRBD2. J gave up 3 bases and V 6 bases, and 5 bases lay outside the gene matches. The CDR3 is 17 amino acids. Per the germline V gene, CDR1 is MDHEN and CDR2 is SYDVKM. CDR3 coding DNA: TGTGCCAGCAGCTCCGGGACTAGCGGGAGGGTCTACAATGAGCAGTTCTTC. Its protein product is CASSSGTSGRVYNEQFF. The whole variable domain, remainder taken from reference TRBV28 and TRBJ2-1, is DVKVTQSSRYLVKRTGEKVFLECVQDMDHENMFWYRQDPGLGLRLIYFSYDVKMKEKGDIPEGYSVSREKKERFSLILESASTNQTSMYLCASSSGTSGRVYNEQFFGPGTRLTVL.

V is TRBV2 and J is TRBJ1-1; D gene uncertain. Germline V gene sequence: CDR1 SNHLY, CDR2 FYNNEI. This CDR3 has 13 residues. The ends were cut back, 7 bases at V and 3 bases at J, with 12 bases in the middle. The CDR3 coding sequence is TGTGCCAGCAAAACGACTAGAGACACTGAAGCTTTCTTT. It specifies CASKTTRDTEAFF.

This clone was seen more than once but under ten times. This chain joins TRBV5-1 and TRBJ2-3; D is unresolved. Trimming stripped 2 bases from V and 5 bases from J, with 15 bases between. Germline assignment: CDR1 SGHRS and CDR2 YFSETQ. There are 15 residues in the CDR3. Here the CDR3 reads CASSFRTAAGDTQYF. DNA for the CDR3: TGCGCCAGCAGCTTCCGGACCGCTGCTGGAGATACGCAGTATTTT.

There are many counts of this clone. V is TRBV19 and J is TRBJ1-1; 9 nucleotides match TRBD1. The trim removed 7 bases at V and 3 bases at J, leaving 6 bases unmatched. In germline, CDR1 is LNHDA, CDR2 SQIVND (reference sequence). This CDR3 is built from 14 residues. The CDR3 sequence: CASTLTGGYTEAFF. The CDR3 DNA reads TGTGCCAGTACCCTAACAGGGGGCTACACTGAAGCTTTCTTT.

The V gene is TRBV5-1, the J gene TRBJ1-2; TRBD1 is a possible D gene (6 bases). The CDR3 consists of 15 residues. CDR1 is SGHRS, CDR2 YFSETQ, per germline. V gave up 1 base and J gave up 4 bases, with 14 bases separating them. In DNA, the CDR3 is TGCGCCAGCAGCTTGACGACAGGAAAAACCTATGGCTACACCTTC. This sequence encodes CASSLTTGKTYGYTF.

This clone occurred a few times. This chain connects TRBV4-1 to TRBJ1-1; TRBD1 matches at 7 bases. CDR3 size: 13 residues. Germline V lookup: CDR1 MGHRA, CDR2 YSYEKL. The V segment lost 3 bases and the J segment 10 bases; nucleotides outside the gene matches: 8. CDR3 coding DNA: TGCGCCAGCAGCCAGGGTCGACAGGGTCTAGCTTTCTTT. Its translation: CASSQGRQGLAFF.

CDR3 sequence reads: CASSYSGQEPYGYTF. CDR3 DNA: TGTGCCAGCAGTTATTCCGGACAGGAACCCTATGGCTACACCTTC. The rearrangement joins TRBV6-5 to TRBJ1-2, with 7 positions matching TRBD1. CDR1 and CDR2 (germline): MNHEY, SVGAGI. This CDR3 has 15 residues. After removal of 3 bases from V and 4 bases from J, the junction contained 8 bases not matched to a gene.

A note on this clone: The same CDR3 can be traced to other DNA sequences in this sample. The chain joins TRBV2 to TRBJ1-2; TRBD1 is a possible D gene (5 bases). CDR1 and CDR2 from the germline V gene are SNHLY and FYNNEI. The CDR3 loop spans 12 amino acids. The ends were cut back, 6 bases at V and 8 bases at J, with 13 bases in the middle. The CDR3 is CASSGQGGGYTF. The CDR3 nucleotides are TGTGCCAGCAGCGGCCAGGGCGGCGGCTACACCTTC.

The rearrangement uses TRBV11-2 and TRBJ2-3; D is unresolved. This CDR3 region has 13 residues. The germline V gene has CDR1 SGHAT and CDR2 FQNNGV. V shed 7 bases and J shed 1 base, with 9 bases lying between them. The chain's CDR3 is CASNFLGTDTQYF. CDR3 nucleotide sequence: TGTGCCAGCAACTTCCTGGGCACAGATACGCAGTATTTT.

The J gene is TRBJ1-5, the V gene TRBV19; D unresolved. Germline assignment: CDR1 LNHDA and CDR2 SQIVND (reference sequence). Trimming left V 10 bases short and J 0 bases short, with 16 bases between. The CDR3 has 15 amino acids. Here the CDR3 DNA reads TGTGCCACTCACGGAGGCGCGATTAGCAATCAGCCCCAGCATTTT. It codes for CATHGGAISNQPQHF.

This clone was observed a single time. J is TRBJ1-5 and V is TRBV28, with TRBD1 matching over 7 bases. The junction had 5 bases not matched to a gene; V was cut back by 2 bases and J by 7 bases. The V gene's germline CDR1 is MDHEN and CDR2 SYDVKM. CDR3 length: 14 residues. CDR3 sequence: CASSLVQGGQPQHF. The CDR3 DNA follows: TGTGCCAGCAGTTTAGTCCAGGGGGGCCAGCCCCAGCATTTT.

The CDR3 loop reads CASSQETSGRAEQYF. The CDR3 nucleotides read TGCGCCAGCAGCCAAGAGACTAGCGGGAGGGCCGAGCAGTACTTC. The J gene is TRBJ2-7, the V gene TRBV4-1, with 14 bases aligning to TRBD2. The CDR3 totals 15 residues. CDR1 and CDR2 from the germline V gene are MGHRA and YSYEKL. Trimming removed 0 bases from V and 6 bases from J; junction bases left unmatched: 1.

Note on this clone: With a much larger clone just one base away, this may be a read error. Within the sample, other DNA sequences also encode this same CDR3. This chain joins TRBV27 and TRBJ2-7; TRBD1 matches 7 bases. The germline V gene has CDR1 MNHEY and CDR2 SMNVEV (reference sequence). V was pared by 3 bases and J by 2 bases, with 4 bases of the junction left unmatched. The CDR3 consists of 14 residues. CDR3: CASSFSQGPYEQYF. The CDR3 bases are TGTGCCAGCAGTTTTTCACAGGGGCCCTACGAGCAGTACTTC.

This clone was counted only a few times. The chain carries TRBV29-1 and TRBJ2-5; the D call may be TRBD1 or TRBD2 (6 bases each). The germline gives CDR1 SQVTM, CDR2 ANQGSEA. CDR3 size: 14 residues. The ends were cut back, 4 bases at V and 2 bases at J, with 14 bases in the middle. CDR3 in amino acids: CSVGRGVLQETQYF. The CDR3 bases are TGCAGCGTTGGGAGGGGGGTTTTACAAGAGACCCAGTACTTC.

The V gene is TRBV6-1, the J gene TRBJ2-7; tentatively, D is TRBD1 (5 bases). Germline-derived CDR1 and CDR2 are MNHNS and SASEGT. The CDR3 is 15 residues long. V was cut by 1 base and J by 4 bases, with 14 bases left in between. The CDR3 sequence: CASSEEAGIGYEQYF. CDR3 nucleotides: TGTGCCAGCAGTGAAGAAGCAGGGATAGGTTACGAGCAGTACTTC.

V and J are TRBV5-1 and TRBJ2-2, with D hard to call. Looked up from germline, CDR1 is SGHRS and CDR2 is YFSETQ. The CDR3 is 15 amino acids. Trimming removed 4 bases from V and 1 base from J, with 11 bases in between. The CDR3 region is CASSTDGQNTGELFF. The DNA for the CDR3 is TGCGCCAGCAGCACGGACGGCCAGAACACCGGGGAGCTGTTTTTT.

The chain recombines TRBV27 with TRBJ1-2; no clear D gene. V was pared by 3 bases and J by 4 bases, with 12 bases between. The V gene's germline CDR1 is MNHEY and CDR2 SMNVEV (reference sequence). The CDR3 has 14 amino acids. CDR3 sequence reads: CASSFEARSYGYTF. The CDR3 region has the DNA TGTGCCAGCAGTTTCGAGGCCCGTTCCTATGGCTACACCTTC.

The V call is TRBV25-1, the J call TRBJ2-3; D is uncertain. Germline CDR1 and CDR2: MGHDK and SYGVNS. The V and J ends lost 5 bases and 0 bases respectively, with 9 bases between them. The CDR3 runs to 14 residues. CDR3 DNA: TGTGCCAGCAGTAGGACCTTGAGCACAGATACGCAGTATTTT. The encoded protein is CASSRTLSTDTQYF.

The chain combines TRBV15 with TRBJ2-7; possible D gene TRBD1, 5 bases. V was clipped by 0 bases and J by 7 bases, with 16 bases between them. The CDR3 totals 15 residues. CDR1 LNHNV and CDR2 YYDKDF come from the germline V gene (reference sequence). The CDR3 protein is CATSRENQGMGEQYF. CDR3 DNA: TGTGCCACCAGCAGAGAGAACCAGGGAATGGGGGAGCAGTACTTC.

This clone occurred a few times. The genes are TRBV18 and TRBJ1-1; a possible D gene is TRBD1 (5 bases). CDR3 size: 15 residues. Trimming stripped 6 bases from V and 0 bases from J, with 14 bases between. CDR1 and CDR2 (germline): KGHSH, LQKENI. The CDR3 region is CASSPDSSMNTEAFF. The CDR3 DNA reads TGTGCCAGCTCTCCAGACAGTTCCATGAACACTGAAGCTTTCTTT.

The J gene is TRBJ2-7, the V gene TRBV18; 10 nucleotides align to TRBD2. V was clipped by 4 bases and J by 7 bases; unmatched bases: 10. CDR3 size: 15 residues. Looked up from germline, CDR1 is KGHSH and CDR2 is LQKENI. The CDR3 region has the DNA TGTGCCAGCTCACGATCAGCGGGAGGGCCTAGGGAGCAGTACTTC. As protein: CASSRSAGGPREQYF.

V usage is TRBV10-3 and J usage is TRBJ1-1; D gene unclear. Looked up from germline, CDR1 is ENHRY and CDR2 is SYGVKD. Trimming pared 2 bases from V and 9 bases from J, leaving 13 bases between. The length of the CDR3 is 13 residues. This CDR3 reads CAISEEALQKAFF. The CDR3, as DNA: TGTGCCATCAGTGAGGAAGCGCTACAAAAAGCTTTCTTT.

The chain employs TRBV29-1 and TRBJ2-7, with D perhaps TRBD2 (6 bases). CDR3 length equals 11 residues. From germline, CDR1 is SQVTM and CDR2 ANQGSEA. Trimming cost V 5 bases and J 7 bases, with 12 bases left between them. CDR3 sequence: CSVTGVGEQYF. CDR3 coding DNA: TGCAGCGTTACGGGAGTCGGGGAGCAGTACTTC.

The genes are TRBV29-1 and TRBJ1-2; 8 bases line up with TRBD1. The germline V gene has CDR1 SQVTM and CDR2 ANQGSEA. V was pared by 0 bases and J by 8 bases, with 5 bases of the junction left unmatched. The CDR3 loop spans 13 amino acids. The DNA for the CDR3 is TGCAGCGTTGAAGATATCAGGGGGCGCGGCTACACCTTC. Its translation: CSVEDIRGRGYTF.

This chain uses TRBV5-1 with TRBJ2-5; 8 bases map to TRBD1. Germline V gene lookup returns CDR1 SGHRS and CDR2 YFSETQ. The ends lost 0 bases at V and 1 base at J; junction bases unmatched: 5. There are 16 residues in the CDR3. CDR3: CASSLAPDRAQETQYF. The CDR3 bases are TGCGCCAGCAGCTTGGCCCCGGACAGGGCCCAAGAGACCCAGTACTTC.